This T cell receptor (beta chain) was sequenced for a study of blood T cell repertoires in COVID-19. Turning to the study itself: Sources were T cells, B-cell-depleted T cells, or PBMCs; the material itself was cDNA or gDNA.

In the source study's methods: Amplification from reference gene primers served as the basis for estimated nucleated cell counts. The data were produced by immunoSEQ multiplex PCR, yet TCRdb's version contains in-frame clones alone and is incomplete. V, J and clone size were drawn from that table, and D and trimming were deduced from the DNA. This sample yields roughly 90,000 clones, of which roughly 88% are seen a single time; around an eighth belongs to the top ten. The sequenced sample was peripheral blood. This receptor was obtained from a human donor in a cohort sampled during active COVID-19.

The CDR3: CASNPGPGNGQPQHF. The CDR3 nucleotides read TGTGCCAGCAACCCCGGTCCAGGCAACGGTCAGCCCCAGCATTTT. The chain couples TRBV27 to TRBJ1-5; no reliable D call. The CDR3 totals 15 residues. In germline, CDR1 is MNHEY, CDR2 SMNVEV (reference sequence). Trimming pared 7 bases from V and 6 bases from J, leaving 19 bases between.